The clone carrying this TCR beta chain was seen more than once but under ten times. Its antigen is unidentified. The data belong to a study of beta chain features in type 1 diabetes. At the level of the study: Patient and healthy donor groups were alike in age, gender and cell yields.

The study reverse transcribed the entire isolated RNA, so it sequenced expressed TCRB transcripts. Roughly 3.4 million reads were obtained on average from naive, central memory and regulatory T cell samples. Only in-frame clones appear in the TCRdb table, and some are missing; sequencing was by immunoSEQ multiplex PCR. The sample contains some 900,000 clones, under 20% of which appear only once. General study points: Type 1 diabetes patients showed a moderate but significant shortening of TCRB CDR3s in all four CD4+ subsets.

The junction had 8 bases not matched to a gene; V was cut back by 9 bases and J by 0 bases. The CDR3 has 14 residues. Germline V gene lookup returns CDR1 LNHDA and CDR2 SQIVND (reference sequence). This chain uses TRBV19 with TRBJ2-7; 7 nucleotides line up with TRBD1. The sequence was obtained from a young woman in good health. Material: naive CD4+ T cells from blood. CDR3 nucleotide sequence: TGTGCCAGAGAAACAGGACAGGACTCCTACGAGCAGTACTTC. This sequence encodes CARETGQDSYEQYF.